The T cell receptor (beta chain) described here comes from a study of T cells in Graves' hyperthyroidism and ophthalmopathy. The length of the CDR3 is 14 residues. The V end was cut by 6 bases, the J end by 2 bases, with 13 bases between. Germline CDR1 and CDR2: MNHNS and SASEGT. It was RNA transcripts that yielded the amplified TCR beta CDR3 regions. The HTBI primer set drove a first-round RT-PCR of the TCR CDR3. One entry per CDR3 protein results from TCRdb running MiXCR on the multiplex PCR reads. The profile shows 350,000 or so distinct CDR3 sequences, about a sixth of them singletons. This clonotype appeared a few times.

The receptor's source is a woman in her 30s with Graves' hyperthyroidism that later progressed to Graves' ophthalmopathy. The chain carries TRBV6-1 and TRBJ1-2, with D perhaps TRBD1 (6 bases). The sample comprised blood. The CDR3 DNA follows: TGTGCCAGCAGGACCCCCGGGACAAACTATGGCTACACCTTC. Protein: CASRTPGTNYGYTF.